This T cell receptor beta chain was captured in a study of blood T cells in healthy people across ages. Then a second PCR, running about 7 to 11 cycles, was carried out with a sample-barcoded 5' primer and a J-beta primer mix. The template-switch adaptor, which had 12 random nucleotides, put a tag on each cDNA molecule. Each CDR3 protein gets one entry after TCRdb re-called the 5' RACE reads with MiXCR. The sample has around 1,700,000 distinct CDR3 sequences; approximately 30% are singletons. V was pared by 5 bases and J by 5 bases, with 13 bases between. The CDR3 runs 14 residues. The sequenced sample consisted of blood. This sequence joins TRBV12-3 or TRBV12-4 and TRBJ2-1, with D unclear. The receptor comes from a woman aged 25 to 39 in good health. This CDR3 reads CASSPRPTHNEQFF. The CDR3 bases are TGTGCCAGCAGTCCGAGGCCGACCCACAATGAGCAGTTCTTC.